This entry describes one T cell receptor (beta chain). The sample is drawn from a study of blood T cells in healthy people across ages. CDR1 and CDR2 from the germline V gene are DFQATT and SNEGSKA (reference sequence). CDR3 size: 15 residues. After removal of 4 bases from V and 1 base from J, the junction contained 6 bases not matched to a gene. A second PCR, run for about 7 to 12 cycles, used a sample-barcoded 5' primer plus a J-beta primer mix. One entry per CDR3 protein results from TCRdb running MiXCR on the 5' RACE reads. Of around 1,500,000 distinct CDR3 sequences in the sample, approximately 42% were seen once.

Source material: blood. The sequence was obtained from a woman aged 18-29 years in good health. V and J are TRBV20-1 and TRBJ2-2, with TRBD1 matching 7 bases. CDR3 nucleotide sequence: TGCAGTGCTAAGAGGCAGGGGGAGAACACCGGGGAGCTGTTTTTT. Translation: CSAKRQGENTGELFF.